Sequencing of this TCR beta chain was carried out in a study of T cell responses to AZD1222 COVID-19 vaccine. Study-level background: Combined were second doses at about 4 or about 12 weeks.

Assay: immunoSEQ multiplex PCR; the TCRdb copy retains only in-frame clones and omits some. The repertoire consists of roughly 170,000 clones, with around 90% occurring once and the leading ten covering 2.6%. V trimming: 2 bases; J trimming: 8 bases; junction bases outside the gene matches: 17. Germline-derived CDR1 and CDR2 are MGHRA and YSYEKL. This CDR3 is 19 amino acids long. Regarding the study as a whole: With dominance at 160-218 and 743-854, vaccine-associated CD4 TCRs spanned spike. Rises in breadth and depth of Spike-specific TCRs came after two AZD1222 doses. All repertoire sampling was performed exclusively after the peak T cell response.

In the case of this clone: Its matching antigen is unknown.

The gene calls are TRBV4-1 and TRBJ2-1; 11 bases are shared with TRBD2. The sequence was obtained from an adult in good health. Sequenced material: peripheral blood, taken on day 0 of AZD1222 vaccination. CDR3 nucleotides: TGCGCCAGCAGCCAAAGAGAAGGGACTAGCGGCGCCCCGGGGGATGAGCAGTTCTTC. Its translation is CASSQREGTSGAPGDEQFF.